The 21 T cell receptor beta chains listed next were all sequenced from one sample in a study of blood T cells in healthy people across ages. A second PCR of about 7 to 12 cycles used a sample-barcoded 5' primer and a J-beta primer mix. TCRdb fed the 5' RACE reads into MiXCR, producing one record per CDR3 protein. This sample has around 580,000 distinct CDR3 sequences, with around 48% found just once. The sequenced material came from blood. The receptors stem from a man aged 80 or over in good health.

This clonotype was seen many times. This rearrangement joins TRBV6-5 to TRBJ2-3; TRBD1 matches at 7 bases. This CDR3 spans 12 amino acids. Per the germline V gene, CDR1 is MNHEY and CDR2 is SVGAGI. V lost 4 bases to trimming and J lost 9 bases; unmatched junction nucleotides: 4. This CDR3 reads CASSSTGETQYF. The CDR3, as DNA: TGTGCCAGCAGTTCCACAGGGGAGACGCAGTATTTT.

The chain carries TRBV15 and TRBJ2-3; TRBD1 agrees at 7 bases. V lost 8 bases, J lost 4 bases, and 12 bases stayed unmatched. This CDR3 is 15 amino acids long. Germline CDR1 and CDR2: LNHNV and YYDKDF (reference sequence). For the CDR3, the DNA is TGTGCCACCGGCAAAAGACAGGGATTATCAGATACGCAGTATTTT. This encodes CATGKRQGLSDTQYF.

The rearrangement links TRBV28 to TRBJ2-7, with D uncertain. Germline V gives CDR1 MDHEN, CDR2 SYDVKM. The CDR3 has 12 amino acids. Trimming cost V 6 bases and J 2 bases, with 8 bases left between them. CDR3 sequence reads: CASRTGPYEQYF. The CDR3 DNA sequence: TGTGCCAGCAGGACTGGGCCCTACGAGCAGTACTTC.

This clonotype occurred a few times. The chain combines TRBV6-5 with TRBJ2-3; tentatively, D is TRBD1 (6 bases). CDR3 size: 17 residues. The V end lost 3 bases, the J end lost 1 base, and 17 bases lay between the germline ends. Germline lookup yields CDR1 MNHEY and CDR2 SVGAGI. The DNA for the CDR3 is TGTGCCAGCAGTTATGGGGCCCACAGGGACGGCACAGATACGCAGTATTTT. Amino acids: CASSYGAHRDGTDTQYF.

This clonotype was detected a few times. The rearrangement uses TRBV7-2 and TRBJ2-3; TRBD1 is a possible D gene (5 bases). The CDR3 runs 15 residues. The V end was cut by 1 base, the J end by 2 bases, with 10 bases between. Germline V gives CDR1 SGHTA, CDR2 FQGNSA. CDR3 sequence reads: CASSLDVDTTDTQYF. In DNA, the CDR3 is TGTGCCAGCAGCTTAGACGTGGACACCACAGATACGCAGTATTTT.

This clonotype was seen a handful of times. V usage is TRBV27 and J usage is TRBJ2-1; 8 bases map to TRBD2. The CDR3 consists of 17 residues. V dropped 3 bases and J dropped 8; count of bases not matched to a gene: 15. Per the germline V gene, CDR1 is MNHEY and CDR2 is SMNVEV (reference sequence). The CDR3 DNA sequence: TGTGCCAGCAGTTTTTCCGTACCGGGACTAGTAAGCGATGAGCAGTTCTTC. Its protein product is CASSFSVPGLVSDEQFF.

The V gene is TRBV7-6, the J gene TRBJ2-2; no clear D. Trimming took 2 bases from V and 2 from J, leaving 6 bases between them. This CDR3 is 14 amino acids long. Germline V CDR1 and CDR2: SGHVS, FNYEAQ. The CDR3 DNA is TGTGCCAGCAGCTTATATTACAACACCGGGGAGCTGTTTTTT. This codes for CASSLYYNTGELFF.

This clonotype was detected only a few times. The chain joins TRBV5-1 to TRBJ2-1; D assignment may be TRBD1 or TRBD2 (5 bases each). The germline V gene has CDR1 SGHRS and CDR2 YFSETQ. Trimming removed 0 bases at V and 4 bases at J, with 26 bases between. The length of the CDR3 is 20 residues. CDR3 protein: CASSLDFGASTISAYNEQFF. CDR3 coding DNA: TGCGCCAGCAGCTTGGATTTCGGGGCGTCGACCATATCGGCATACAATGAGCAGTTCTTC.

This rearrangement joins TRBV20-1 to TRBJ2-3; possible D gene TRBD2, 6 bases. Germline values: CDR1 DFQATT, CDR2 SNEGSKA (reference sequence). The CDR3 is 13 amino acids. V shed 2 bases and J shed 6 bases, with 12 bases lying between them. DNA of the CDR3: TGCAGTGCTAGATATGGGGGGAAGGATACGCAGTATTTT. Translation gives CSARYGGKDTQYF.

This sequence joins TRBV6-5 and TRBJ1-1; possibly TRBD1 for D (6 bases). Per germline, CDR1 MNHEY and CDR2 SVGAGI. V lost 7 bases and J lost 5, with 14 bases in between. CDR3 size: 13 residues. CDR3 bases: TGTGCCAGCACCAAGGGGGGTATGACTGAAGCTTTCTTT. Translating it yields CASTKGGMTEAFF.

CDR3 sequence (DNA): TGTGCCAGCAGCAATGGGCCGGCAGCGAACACCGGGGAGCTGTTTTTT. Its protein product is CASSNGPAANTGELFF. This chain uses TRBV21-1 with TRBJ2-2; TRBD2 is the table's D call and was not checked against the DNA. TRBV21-1 is an annotated pseudogene. The CDR3 sequence is 16 residues long.

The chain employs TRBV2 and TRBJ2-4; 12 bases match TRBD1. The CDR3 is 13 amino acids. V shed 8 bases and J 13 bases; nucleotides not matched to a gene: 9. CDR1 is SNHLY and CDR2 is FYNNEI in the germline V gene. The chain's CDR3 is CASQGQGAGEQYF. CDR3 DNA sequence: TGTGCCAGCCAGGGACAGGGGGCAGGGGAGCAGTACTTC.

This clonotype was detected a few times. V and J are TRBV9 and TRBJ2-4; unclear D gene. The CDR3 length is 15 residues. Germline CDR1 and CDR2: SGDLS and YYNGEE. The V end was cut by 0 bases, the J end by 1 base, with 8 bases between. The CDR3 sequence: CASSVGGWAKNIQYF. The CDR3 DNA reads TGTGCCAGCAGCGTAGGAGGTTGGGCCAAAAACATTCAGTACTTC.

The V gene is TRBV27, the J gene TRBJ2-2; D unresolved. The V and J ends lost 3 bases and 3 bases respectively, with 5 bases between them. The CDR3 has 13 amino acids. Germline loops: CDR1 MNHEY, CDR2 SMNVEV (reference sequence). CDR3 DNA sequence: TGTGCCAGCAGTTTCCCCGACACCGGGGAGCTGTTTTTT. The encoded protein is CASSFPDTGELFF.

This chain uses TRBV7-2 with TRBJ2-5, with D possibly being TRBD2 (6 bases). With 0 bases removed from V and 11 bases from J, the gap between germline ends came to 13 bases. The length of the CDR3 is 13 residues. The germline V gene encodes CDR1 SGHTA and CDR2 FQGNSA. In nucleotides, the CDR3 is TGTGCCAGCAGCTTAGCGAGGAGGGATGAGCAGTACTTC. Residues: CASSLARRDEQYF.

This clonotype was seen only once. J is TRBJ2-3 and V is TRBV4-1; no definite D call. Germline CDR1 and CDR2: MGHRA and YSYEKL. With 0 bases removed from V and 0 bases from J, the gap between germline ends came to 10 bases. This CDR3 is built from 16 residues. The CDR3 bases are TGCGCCAGCAGCCAAGATTGGCTACCCAGCACAGATACGCAGTATTTT. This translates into CASSQDWLPSTDTQYF.

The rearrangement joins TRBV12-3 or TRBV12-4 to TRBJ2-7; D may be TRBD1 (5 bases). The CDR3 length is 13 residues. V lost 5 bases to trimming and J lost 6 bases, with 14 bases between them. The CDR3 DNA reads TGTGCCAGCAGTGGGATACAGGTTTCCGAGCAGTACTTC. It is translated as CASSGIQVSEQYF.

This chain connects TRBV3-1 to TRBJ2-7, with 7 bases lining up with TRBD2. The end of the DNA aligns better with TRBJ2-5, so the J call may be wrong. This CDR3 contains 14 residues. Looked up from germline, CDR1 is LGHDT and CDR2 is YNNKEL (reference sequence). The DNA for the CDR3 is TGTGCCAGCAGCCGGGGGGGGGTTAGGGAGACCCAGTACTTC. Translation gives CASSRGGVRETQYF.

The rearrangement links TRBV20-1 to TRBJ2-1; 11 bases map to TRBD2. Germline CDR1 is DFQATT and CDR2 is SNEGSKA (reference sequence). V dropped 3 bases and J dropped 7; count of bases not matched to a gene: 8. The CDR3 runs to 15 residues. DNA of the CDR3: TGCAGTGCTAGGACACTAGCGGGAGCGTGGAATGAGCAGTTCTTC. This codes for CSARTLAGAWNEQFF.

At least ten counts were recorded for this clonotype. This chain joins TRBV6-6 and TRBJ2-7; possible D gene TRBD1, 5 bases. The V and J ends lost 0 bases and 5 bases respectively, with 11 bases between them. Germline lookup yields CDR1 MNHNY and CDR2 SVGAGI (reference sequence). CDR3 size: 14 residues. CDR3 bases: TGTGCCAGCAGTTACTCCGACAGTTCTAACGAGCAGTACTTC. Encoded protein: CASSYSDSSNEQYF.

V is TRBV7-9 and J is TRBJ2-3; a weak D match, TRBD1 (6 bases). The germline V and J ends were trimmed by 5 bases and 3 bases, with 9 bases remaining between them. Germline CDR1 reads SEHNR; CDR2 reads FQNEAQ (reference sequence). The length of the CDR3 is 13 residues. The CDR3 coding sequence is TGTGCCAGCAGCCATGACAGGACAGATACGCAGTATTTT. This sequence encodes CASSHDRTDTQYF. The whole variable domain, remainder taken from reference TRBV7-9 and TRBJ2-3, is DTGVSQNPRHKITKRGQNVTFRCDPISEHNRLYWYRQTLGQGPEFLTYFQNEAQLEKSRLLSDRFSAERPKGSFSTLEIQRTEQGDSAMYLCASSHDRTDTQYFGPGTRLTVL.